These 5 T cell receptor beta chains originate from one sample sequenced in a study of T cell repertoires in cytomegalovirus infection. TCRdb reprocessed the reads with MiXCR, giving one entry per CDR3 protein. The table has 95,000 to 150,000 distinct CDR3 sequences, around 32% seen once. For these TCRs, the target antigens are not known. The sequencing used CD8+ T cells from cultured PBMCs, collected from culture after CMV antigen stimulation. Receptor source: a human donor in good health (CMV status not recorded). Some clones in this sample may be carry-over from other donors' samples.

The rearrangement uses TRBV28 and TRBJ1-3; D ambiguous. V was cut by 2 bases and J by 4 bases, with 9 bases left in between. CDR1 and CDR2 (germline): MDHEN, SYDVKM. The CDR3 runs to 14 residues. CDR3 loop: CASSLSFGGNTIYF. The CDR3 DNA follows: TGTGCCAGCAGTTTAAGCTTCGGGGGAAACACCATATATTTT.

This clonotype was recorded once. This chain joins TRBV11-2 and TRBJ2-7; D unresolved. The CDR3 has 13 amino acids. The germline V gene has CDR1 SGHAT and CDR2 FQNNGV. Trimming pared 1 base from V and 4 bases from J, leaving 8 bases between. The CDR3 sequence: CASSLATVYEQYF. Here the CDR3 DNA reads TGTGCCAGCAGCTTAGCCACTGTATACGAGCAGTACTTC. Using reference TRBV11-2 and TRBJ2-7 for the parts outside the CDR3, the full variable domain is EAGVAQSPRYKIIEKRQSVAFWCNPISGHATLYWYQQILGQGPKLLIQFQNNGVVDDSQLPKDRFSAERLKGVDSTLKIQPAKLEDSAVYLCASSLATVYEQYFGPGTRLTVT.

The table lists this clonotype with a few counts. This chain's CDR3 is CASSLAGSPQHF. CDR3 sequence (DNA): TGTGCCAGCAGTTTAGCGGGTTCGCCCCAGCATTTT. This chain connects TRBV12-3 or TRBV12-4 to TRBJ1-5; D is ambiguous. V lost 0 bases to trimming and J lost 9 bases, with 6 bases between them. The CDR3 is 12 amino acids.

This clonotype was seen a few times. CDR3 sequence (DNA): TGTGCCAGCAGTTGGACAGTGGTCGGCACTGAAGCTTTCTTT. It codes for CASSWTVVGTEAFF. V is TRBV6-6 and J is TRBJ1-1; a weak D match, TRBD1 (6 bases). Germline values: CDR1 MNHNY, CDR2 SVGAGI (reference sequence). V lost 4 bases, J lost 4 bases, and 13 bases lay in between. The CDR3 runs 14 residues.

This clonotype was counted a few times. The CDR3: CASSEDGRGGLNIQYF. The CDR3 nucleotides read TGTGCCAGCAGTGAAGATGGGCGGGGGGGCTTGAACATTCAGTACTTC. The J gene is TRBJ2-4, the V gene TRBV6-1; 9 positions agree with TRBD2. This CDR3 comprises 16 residues. Looked up from germline, CDR1 is MNHNS and CDR2 is SASEGT. V shed 1 base and J 7 bases; nucleotides not matched to a gene: 8.